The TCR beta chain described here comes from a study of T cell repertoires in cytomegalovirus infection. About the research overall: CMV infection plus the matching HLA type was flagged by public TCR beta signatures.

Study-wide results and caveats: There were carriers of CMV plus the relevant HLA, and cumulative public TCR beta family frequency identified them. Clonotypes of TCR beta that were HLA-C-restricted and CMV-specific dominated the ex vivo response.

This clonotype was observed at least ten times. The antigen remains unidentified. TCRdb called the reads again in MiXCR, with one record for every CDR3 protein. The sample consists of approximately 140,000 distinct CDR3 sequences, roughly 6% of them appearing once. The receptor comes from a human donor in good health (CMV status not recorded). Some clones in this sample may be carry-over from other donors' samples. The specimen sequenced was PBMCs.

This CDR3 reads CASSVRQGTYEQYF. The CDR3 DNA follows: TGTGCCAGCAGTGTCCGACAGGGTACCTACGAGCAGTACTTC. The genes are TRBV28 and TRBJ2-7; 7 bases fit TRBD1. Germline V gene lookup returns CDR1 MDHEN and CDR2 SYDVKM. V lost 5 bases and J lost 2; bases outside the gene matches: 6. There are 14 residues in the CDR3.